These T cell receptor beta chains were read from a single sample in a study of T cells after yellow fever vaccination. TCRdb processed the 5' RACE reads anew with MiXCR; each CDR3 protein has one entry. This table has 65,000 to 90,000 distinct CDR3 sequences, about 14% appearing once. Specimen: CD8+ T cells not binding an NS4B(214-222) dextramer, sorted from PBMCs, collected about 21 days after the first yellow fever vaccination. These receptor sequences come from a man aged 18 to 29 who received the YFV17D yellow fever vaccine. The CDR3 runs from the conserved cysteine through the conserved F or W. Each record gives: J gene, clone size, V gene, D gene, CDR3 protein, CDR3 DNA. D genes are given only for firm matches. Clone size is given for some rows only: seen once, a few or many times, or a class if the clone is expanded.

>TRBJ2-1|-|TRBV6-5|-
CASSYGTTLNEQFF
TGTGCCAGCAGTTACGGTACGACACTCAATGAGCAGTTCTTC
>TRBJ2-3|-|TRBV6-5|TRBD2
CASSYAGGSTDTQYF
TGTGCCAGCAGTTACGCGGGGGGGAGCACAGATACGCAGTATTTT
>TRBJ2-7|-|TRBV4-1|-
CASSHVGSPYEQYF
TGCGCCAGCAGTCACGTAGGGAGTCCCTACGAGCAGTACTTC
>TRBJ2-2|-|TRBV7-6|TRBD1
CASSSGQGLAGELFF
TGTGCCAGCAGCTCGGGACAGGGACTGGCCGGGGAGCTGTTTTTT
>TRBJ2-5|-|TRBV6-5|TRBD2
CASSSSNRLARETQYF
TGTGCCAGCAGTTCATCAAACCGACTAGCACGGGAGACCCAGTACTTC
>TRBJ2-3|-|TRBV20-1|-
CSASPSPGGTDTQYF
TGCAGTGCTAGCCCTTCCCCGGGAGGCACAGATACGCAGTATTTT
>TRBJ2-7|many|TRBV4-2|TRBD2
CASSQAVAGGPNEQYF
TGTGCCAGCAGCCAAGCCGTAGCGGGGGGGCCCAACGAGCAGTACTTC
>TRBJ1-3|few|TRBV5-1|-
CASSLDTNSGNTIYF
TGCGCCAGCAGCTTGGACACGAACTCTGGAAACACCATATATTTT
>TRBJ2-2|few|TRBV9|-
CASTLGGTVGLSGELFF
TGTGCCAGCACCCTGGGGGGAACAGTCGGTTTATCCGGGGAGCTGTTTTTT
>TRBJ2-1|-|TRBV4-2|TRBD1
CASSQDYRDSTYNEQFF
TGTGCCAGCAGCCAAGATTACCGGGACAGCACCTACAATGAGCAGTTCTTC
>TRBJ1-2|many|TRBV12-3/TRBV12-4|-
CASSLGISGYTF
TGTGCCAGCAGTTTAGGAATTAGCGGCTACACCTTC
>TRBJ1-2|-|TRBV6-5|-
CASSLTVSSGYTF
TGTGCCAGCAGTTTGACGGTATCTAGCGGCTACACCTTC
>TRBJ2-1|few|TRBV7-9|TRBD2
CASRLAGYEVYNEQFF
TGTGCCAGCAGGCTAGCGGGGTACGAAGTATACAATGAGCAGTTCTTC
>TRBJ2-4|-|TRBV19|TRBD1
CASSEDRWNLLAKNIQYF
TGTGCCAGTAGTGAGGACAGGTGGAATTTACTAGCCAAAAACATTCAGTACTTC
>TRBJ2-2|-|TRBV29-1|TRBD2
CSVNLDGGATGELFF
TGCAGCGTCAACCTTGACGGGGGGGCCACCGGGGAGCTGTTTTTT
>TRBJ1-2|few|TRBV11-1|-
CASSGQKNYGYTF
TGTGCCAGCAGCGGACAGAAAAACTATGGCTACACCTTC